These 14 T cell receptor beta chains share one sample of origin, sequenced in a study of glioma-infiltrating T cells after dendritic cell vaccination. TCRdb's copy holds only in-frame clones and misses some; the assay was immunoSEQ multiplex PCR. The sample shows about 38,000 clones, around 80% of them seen only once. The sequenced sample was blood, obtained before dendritic cell vaccination. These receptors were collected from a human donor with glioblastoma.

The V call is TRBV7-6, the J call TRBJ2-5; 14 nucleotides line up with TRBD2. CDR3 length: 17 amino acids. The germline V gene has CDR1 SGHVS and CDR2 FNYEAQ. With V trimmed by 8 bases and J by 5 bases, 13 bases remained unmatched. CDR3 sequence (DNA): TGTGCCAGCGGGGGGTCCGGGACTAGCGGGGGCGCGGAGACCCAGTACTTC. Its protein product is CASGGSGTSGGAETQYF.

In regard to this clone: Other DNA sequences in this specimen translate into the identical CDR3. J is TRBJ1-5 and V is TRBV30, with D possibly TRBD1 on 5 matching bases. Germline CDR1 reads GTSNPN; CDR2 reads SVGIG (reference sequence). V was clipped by 0 bases and J by 3 bases, with 6 bases between them. This CDR3 is 13 amino acids long. The CDR3 is CAWSVGANQPQHF. The CDR3 nucleotides read TGTGCCTGGAGTGTAGGGGCCAATCAGCCCCAGCATTTT.

The rearrangement joins TRBV7-9 to TRBJ2-7; the D gene is possibly TRBD1 (6 bases). V was shortened by 5 bases and J by 2 bases, with 13 bases between the two germline ends. Germline V gene lookup returns CDR1 SEHNR and CDR2 FQNEAQ (reference sequence). The CDR3 spans 14 residues. The CDR3 bases are TGTGCCAGCAGCCTATCGGACAGAACCTACGAGCAGTACTTC. It is translated as CASSLSDRTYEQYF.

The chain joins TRBV27 to TRBJ1-2, with D tentatively TRBD1 (6 bases). This CDR3 contains 13 residues. Germline V gives CDR1 MNHEY, CDR2 SMNVEV (reference sequence). V lost 3 bases and J lost 5, with 10 bases in between. The CDR3 DNA is TGTGCCAGCAGTTTCGACAGGCAATATGGCTACACCTTC. This gives the protein CASSFDRQYGYTF.

The J gene is TRBJ2-7, the V gene TRBV9; 11 bases map to TRBD1. Per the germline V gene, CDR1 is SGDLS and CDR2 is YYNGEE. This CDR3 spans 16 amino acids. The V gene end was trimmed by 0 bases and the J gene end by 4 bases; junction bases not matched to a gene: 6. The CDR3 nucleotides read TGTGCCAGCAGCGTAGAGGGGACAGGGGGAAGTTACGAGCAGTACTTC. It is translated as CASSVEGTGGSYEQYF.

The chain employs TRBV5-6 and TRBJ2-5, with D maybe TRBD1 (5 bases). V shed 4 bases and J shed 5 bases, with 12 bases lying between them. Germline V gene lookup returns CDR1 SGHDT and CDR2 YYEEEE. This CDR3 is built from 13 residues. Here the CDR3 reads CASSKDRFETQYF. CDR3 DNA: TGTGCCAGCAGCAAAGACAGATTCGAGACCCAGTACTTC.

The rearrangement links TRBV30 to TRBJ2-2; D is possibly TRBD1 (6 bases). The germline CDR1 and CDR2 sequences are GTSNPN and SVGIG (reference sequence). Trimming left V 4 bases short and J 8 bases short, with 14 bases between. The CDR3 runs to 13 residues. The DNA of the CDR3 is TGTGCCTGGAAGGGACACCTCCAAGGGGAGCTGTTTTTT. As protein: CAWKGHLQGELFF. The variable domain in full, with the rest retrieved from reference TRBV30 and TRBJ2-2, is SQTIHQWPATLVQPVGSPLSLECTVEGTSNPNLYWYRQAAGRGLQLLFYSVGIGQISSEVPQNLSASRPQDRQFILSSKKLLLSDSGFYLCAWKGHLQGELFFGEGSRLTVL.

The chain employs TRBV30 and TRBJ1-2; D is possibly TRBD1 (6 bases). The CDR3 is 13 amino acids. Deletions cut 3 bases from V and 5 bases from J, with 13 bases between. Germline assignment: CDR1 GTSNPN and CDR2 SVGIG (reference sequence). The DNA of the CDR3 is TGTGCCTGGAGAATTCAACAGGGTTATGGCTACACCTTC. This sequence encodes CAWRIQQGYGYTF.

This clone was found a few times. This chain connects TRBV11-2 to TRBJ1-1, with D possibly being TRBD1 (6 bases). The V and J ends lost 4 bases and 1 base respectively, with 13 bases between them. Germline-derived CDR1 and CDR2 are SGHAT and FQNNGV. The CDR3 runs 15 residues. CDR3 DNA sequence: TGTGCCAGCAGCTCCAGAGGGGGACCGAACACTGAAGCTTTCTTT. Translating it yields CASSSRGGPNTEAFF.

The rearrangement uses TRBV29-1 and TRBJ2-5; maybe TRBD2 (5 bases). Deletions cut 4 bases from V and 5 bases from J, with 14 bases between. This CDR3 has 13 residues. Germline V lookup: CDR1 SQVTM, CDR2 ANQGSEA. In DNA form, the CDR3 reads TGCAGCGTTGGGGGTCGGAGGTTTGAGACCCAGTACTTC. Translation gives CSVGGRRFETQYF. Supplemented by reference TRBV29-1 and TRBJ2-5, the full variable domain reads SAVISQKPSRDICQRGTSLTIQCQVDSQVTMMFWYRQQPGQSLTLIATANQGSEATYESGFVIDKFPISRPNLTFSTLTVSNMSPEDSSIYLCSVGGRRFETQYFGPGTRLLVL.

The chain couples TRBV5-5 to TRBJ2-2, with TRBD1 identical over 7 bases. Germline assignment: CDR1 SGHKS and CDR2 YYEKEE (reference sequence). This CDR3 has 15 residues. The V segment lost 3 bases and the J segment 1 base; nucleotides outside the gene matches: 3. CDR3 sequence reads: CASSWTGGNTGELFF. The DNA for the CDR3 is TGTGCCAGCAGCTGGACAGGTGGGAACACCGGGGAGCTGTTTTTT.

This clone was seen a few times. The chain employs TRBV30 and TRBJ2-4, with 8 nucleotides matching TRBD2. J lost 0 bases, V lost 0 bases, and 1 base had no gene match. CDR1 is GTSNPN and CDR2 is SVGIG in the germline V gene (reference sequence). The CDR3 totals 15 residues. DNA of the CDR3: TGTGCCTGGAGTGTAACTAGCGGAGCCAAAAACATTCAGTACTTC. The encoded protein is CAWSVTSGAKNIQYF.

This chain connects TRBV5-8 to TRBJ2-7; tentatively, D is TRBD2 (5 bases). Germline CDR1 is SGHTS and CDR2 is YDEGEE. The CDR3 has 14 residues. V lost 5 bases to trimming and J lost 7 bases, with 19 bases between them. CDR3 sequence reads: CASSPRTGIWEQYF. CDR3 nucleotides: TGTGCCAGCAGTCCCCGCACGGGGATTTGGGAGCAGTACTTC.

The J gene is TRBJ1-4, the V gene TRBV29-1; D is uncertain. Germline CDR1 reads SQVTM; CDR2 reads ANQGSEA. V lost 1 base and J lost 3, with 9 bases in between. The CDR3 spans 14 residues. CDR3 sequence: CSVEVQPPNEKLFF. CDR3 DNA sequence: TGCAGCGTTGAAGTACAGCCGCCTAATGAAAAACTGTTTTTT.